This TCR beta chain was documented in a study of T cell clusters in autoimmune cytopenias. Study-level information: Per sample, median TRB depth was approximately 47,000 reads, yielding a median about 2,500 distinct clonotypes. Study-wide results and limits: TRB repertoire shifts in secondary cytopenia and chronic lymphocytic leukemia mostly reflected lymphoma, not autoimmunity. Physiological T cell clusters of healthy donors were apparently absent in primary autoimmune cytopenia patients.

TRB was amplified from approximately 250 ng of peripheral blood genomic DNA per sample. As to this clonotype: Its antigen remains unidentified.

Germline CDR1 is SGHTA and CDR2 is FQGNSA. The CDR3 length is 15 residues. TRB rearrangements were amplified by touch-down multiplex PCR with mixed TRB-A/B primers. TCRdb reworked the multiplex PCR reads into one entry per CDR3 protein, no DNA. The repertoire table contains fewer than 2,000 distinct CDR3 sequences. The receptor was isolated from a human donor with an autoimmune cytopenia or autoimmune hepatitis (not recorded which). The sequencing sample was made of peripheral blood. The V and J genes are TRBV7-2 and TRBJ2-5; TCRdb reports TRBD2, a call that lacks DNA to check it against. The CDR3 sequence is CASSLGGRPQETQYF.